The 14 T cell receptor beta chains below all came from one sample that was sequenced in a study of T cell repertoires in cytomegalovirus infection. MiXCR was run by TCRdb on the reads, yielding one entry per CDR3 protein. The sample consists of a few hundred thousand distinct CDR3 sequences, roughly 15% of them appearing once. Sequences were obtained from PBMCs. These receptors came from a human donor in good health (CMV status not recorded). Some clones in this sample may be carry-over from other donors' samples.

This clonotype was found many times. The V call is TRBV7-6, the J call TRBJ1-2; D ambiguous. The V gene's germline CDR1 is SGHVS and CDR2 FNYEAQ. V was cut by 5 bases and J by 5 bases, with 15 bases left in between. The CDR3 runs to 14 residues. CDR3 in amino acids: CASSSGPLEYGYTF. The CDR3 coding sequence is TGTGCCAGCAGCAGTGGACCCTTAGAGTATGGCTACACCTTC.

This clonotype was found many times. CDR3 residues: CASSLYSSQPQHF. CDR3 nucleotides: TGTGCCAGCAGCTTATATTCGTCTCAGCCCCAGCATTTT. The gene calls are TRBV7-2 and TRBJ1-5; D ambiguous. Trimming left V 2 bases short and J 6 bases short, with 8 bases between. CDR3 length: 13 amino acids. Germline CDR1 SGHTA, CDR2 FQGNSA.

Regarding this clonotype: A much bigger clone sits one base away, suggesting this may be a read error. The conserved phenylalanine or tryptophan is not found at the CDR3 terminus, so this likely reflects a read error. V gene TRBV6-6 combines with J gene TRBJ2-3, with D possibly TRBD1 on 5 matching bases. The V gene lost 5 bases and the J gene lost 1 base, with 13 bases spanning the gap. Germline lookup yields CDR1 MNHNY and CDR2 SVGAGI (reference sequence). The CDR3 contains 15 residues. The DNA of the CDR3 is TGTGCCAGCAGTGTAACGCAGGGCGGCACAGATACGCAGTATTAT. It is translated as CASSVTQGGTDTQYY.

V is TRBV20-1 and J is TRBJ1-2, with D unclear. V was shortened by 5 bases and J by 9 bases, with 16 bases between the two germline ends. Germline CDR1 reads DFQATT; CDR2 reads SNEGSKA (reference sequence). The CDR3 is 12 residues long. The CDR3, as DNA: TGCAGTGCTCCTAAGGGTTTGGAGAGCTACACCTTC. Protein sequence: CSAPKGLESYTF.

This clonotype was seen repeatedly, ten times or more. The V call is TRBV7-8, the J call TRBJ2-2; D unclear. Germline-derived CDR1 and CDR2 are SGHVS and FQNEAQ. The CDR3 sequence is 15 residues long. Trimming removed 5 bases from V and 5 bases from J, with 15 bases in between. CDR3 DNA sequence: TGTGCCAGCAGCCAAAGGTGGGCTCGGACCGGGGAGCTGTTTTTT. Translation gives CASSQRWARTGELFF.

This clonotype was seen many times. The chain has TRBV6-2 or TRBV6-3 and TRBJ1-5; 10 nucleotides align to TRBD1. After removal of 5 bases from V and 3 bases from J, the junction contained 13 bases not matched to a gene. Germline V gene lookup returns CDR1 MNHEY and CDR2 SVGEGT. This CDR3 has 18 residues. The CDR3 DNA reads as TGTGCCAGCAGTCACCCGGGACAGGGGACAGGGGCCAATCAGCCCCAGCATTTT. Its protein product is CASSHPGQGTGANQPQHF.

The table lists this clonotype with many counts. The rearrangement uses TRBV12-3 or TRBV12-4 and TRBJ2-1; D unclear. Trimming left V 6 bases short and J 2 bases short, with 11 bases between. The CDR3 length is 14 residues. This CDR3 reads CASSPTKAYNEQFF. The CDR3 DNA reads as TGTGCCAGCAGCCCCACAAAGGCCTACAATGAGCAGTTCTTC.

V and J are TRBV12-3 or TRBV12-4 and TRBJ1-4; D gene ambiguous. V was pared by 3 bases and J by 7 bases, with 6 bases between. This CDR3 is 12 amino acids long. CDR3 bases: TGTGCCAGCAGTTTTGTTAGTGAAAAACTGTTTTTT. This sequence encodes CASSFVSEKLFF.

This clonotype was seen a few times. The rearrangement joins TRBV20-1 to TRBJ2-5, with 8 bases aligning to TRBD1. Germline values: CDR1 DFQATT, CDR2 SNEGSKA (reference sequence). The V gene end was trimmed by 4 bases and the J gene end by 2 bases; junction bases not matched to a gene: 9. The CDR3 has 15 residues. The CDR3 spells CSATVRGRTQETQYF. Here the CDR3 DNA reads TGCAGTGCTACAGTCAGGGGGCGAACACAAGAGACCCAGTACTTC.

This clonotype came up a few times. This chain uses TRBV20-1 with TRBJ2-1, with unresolved D. Trimming removed 7 bases at V and 4 bases at J, with 5 bases between. Germline V gene lookup returns CDR1 DFQATT and CDR2 SNEGSKA (reference sequence). The CDR3 runs 10 residues. The CDR3 loop is CSVQYNEQFF. CDR3 DNA sequence: TGCAGTGTCCAGTACAATGAGCAGTTCTTC.

The V call is TRBV7-3, the J call TRBJ1-1, with a possible D match to TRBD1 (5 bases). Germline V lookup: CDR1 SGHTA, CDR2 FQGTGA. CDR3 length equals 13 residues. V was pared by 2 bases and J by 4 bases, with 8 bases between. In DNA form, the CDR3 reads TGTGCCAGCAGCTTAGAAAGGGGCACTGAAGCTTTCTTT. Protein product: CASSLERGTEAFF.

This clonotype was seen more than once but under ten times. This chain connects TRBV2 to TRBJ2-3, with D possibly called TRBD1 or TRBD2 (5 bases each). The V gene's germline CDR1 is SNHLY and CDR2 FYNNEI. The CDR3 covers 14 residues. The V end was cut by 7 bases, the J end by 6 bases, with 17 bases between. CDR3: CASTRDGVTDTQYF. The CDR3 DNA reads TGTGCCAGCACTAGGGACGGAGTCACGGATACGCAGTATTTT.

The CDR3 region is CASSQVATNEKLFF. CDR3 nucleotides: TGCGCCAGCAGCCAAGTTGCAACTAATGAAAAACTGTTTTTT. The V call is TRBV4-1, the J call TRBJ1-4, with D uncertain. The CDR3 has 14 amino acids. V lost 1 base, J lost 0 bases, and 3 bases lay in between. The germline CDR1 and CDR2 sequences are MGHRA and YSYEKL.

In this sample, this clonotype turned up many times. The chain joins TRBV7-6 to TRBJ2-2, with D possibly being TRBD1 (5 bases). The germline gives CDR1 SGHVS, CDR2 FNYEAQ. V lost 1 base and J lost 0, with 6 bases in between. The CDR3 contains 15 residues. Written as DNA, the CDR3 is TGTGCCAGCAGCTTAGGCAGGGCGAACACCGGGGAGCTGTTTTTT. Its translation: CASSLGRANTGELFF.